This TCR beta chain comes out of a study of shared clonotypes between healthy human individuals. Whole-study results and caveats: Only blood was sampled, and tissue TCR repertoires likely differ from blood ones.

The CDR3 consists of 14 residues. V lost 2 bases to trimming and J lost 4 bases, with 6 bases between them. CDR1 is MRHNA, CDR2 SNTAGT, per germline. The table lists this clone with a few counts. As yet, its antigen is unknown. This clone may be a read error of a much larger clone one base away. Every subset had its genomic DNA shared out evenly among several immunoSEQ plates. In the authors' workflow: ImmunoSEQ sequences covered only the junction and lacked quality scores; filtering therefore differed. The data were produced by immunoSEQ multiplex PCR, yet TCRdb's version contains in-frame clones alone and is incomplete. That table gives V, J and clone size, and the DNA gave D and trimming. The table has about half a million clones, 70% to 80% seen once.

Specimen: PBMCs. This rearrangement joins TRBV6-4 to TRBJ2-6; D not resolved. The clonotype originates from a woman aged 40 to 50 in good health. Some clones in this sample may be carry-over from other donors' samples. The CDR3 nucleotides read TGTGCCAGCAGTGACAAGGGAGGGGCCAACGTCCTGACTTTC. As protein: CASSDKGGANVLTF.